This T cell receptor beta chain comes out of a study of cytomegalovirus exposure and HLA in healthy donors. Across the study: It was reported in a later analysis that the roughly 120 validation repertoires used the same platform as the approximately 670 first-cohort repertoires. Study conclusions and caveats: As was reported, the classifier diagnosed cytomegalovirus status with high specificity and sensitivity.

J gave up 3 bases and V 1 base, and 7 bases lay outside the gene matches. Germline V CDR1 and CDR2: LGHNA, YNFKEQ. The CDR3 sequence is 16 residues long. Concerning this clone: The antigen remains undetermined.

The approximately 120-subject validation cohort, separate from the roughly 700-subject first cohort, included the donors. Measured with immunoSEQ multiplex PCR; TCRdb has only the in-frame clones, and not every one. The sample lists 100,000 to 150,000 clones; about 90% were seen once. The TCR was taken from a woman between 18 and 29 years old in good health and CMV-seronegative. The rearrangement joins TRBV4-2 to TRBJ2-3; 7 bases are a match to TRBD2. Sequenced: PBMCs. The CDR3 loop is CASSQVVGRGTDTQYF. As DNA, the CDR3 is TGTGCCAGCAGCCAAGTAGTGGGGAGGGGTACAGATACGCAGTATTTT.